A single T cell receptor beta chain is shown here with its context. CDR3 size: 13 residues. V was trimmed by 10 bases and J by 5 bases, leaving 15 bases between them. Germline V gene lookup returns CDR1 MNHEY and CDR2 SVGAGI. In the study's own analysis: Scientists estimated how many nucleated cells there were by amplifying reference gene primers. Generated by immunoSEQ multiplex PCR, the TCRdb table keeps only in-frame clones and is missing some. V and J calls plus clone size are reproduced from that table; the DNA served to infer D and trimming. Counted here are 150,000 to 200,000 clones, about 80% occurring once; the ten biggest clones make up 2.6%. The data are from a study of blood T cell repertoires in COVID-19. Study-wide background: Sources were T cells, B-cell-depleted T cells, or PBMCs; the material itself was cDNA or gDNA.

V and J are TRBV6-5 and TRBJ1-5; D perhaps matches TRBD1 (5 bases). Sequencing was carried out using peripheral blood. The TCR originated in a human donor with acute or convalescent COVID-19. The donor label of this sample is uncertain. The CDR3 region is CATYGTPDQPQHF. As DNA, the CDR3 is TGTGCCACATACGGGACTCCAGATCAGCCCCAGCATTTT.